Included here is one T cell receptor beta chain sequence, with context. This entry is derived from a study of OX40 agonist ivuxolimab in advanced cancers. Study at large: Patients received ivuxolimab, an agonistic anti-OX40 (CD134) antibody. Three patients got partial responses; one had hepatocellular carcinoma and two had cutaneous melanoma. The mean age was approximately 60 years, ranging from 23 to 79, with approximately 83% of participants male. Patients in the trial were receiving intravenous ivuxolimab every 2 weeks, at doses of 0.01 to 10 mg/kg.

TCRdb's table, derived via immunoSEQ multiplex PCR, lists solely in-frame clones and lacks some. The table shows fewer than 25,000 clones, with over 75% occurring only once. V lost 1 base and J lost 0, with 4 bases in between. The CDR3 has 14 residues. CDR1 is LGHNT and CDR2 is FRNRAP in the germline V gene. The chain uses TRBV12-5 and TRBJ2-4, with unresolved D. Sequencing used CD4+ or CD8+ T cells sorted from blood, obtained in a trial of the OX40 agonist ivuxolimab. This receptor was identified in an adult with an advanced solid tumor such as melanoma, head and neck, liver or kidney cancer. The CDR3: CASGLGQAKNIQYF. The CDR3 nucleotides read TGTGCTAGTGGTTTGGGTCAAGCCAAAAACATTCAGTACTTC.